This TCR beta chain stems from a study of T cells in Graves' hyperthyroidism and ophthalmopathy. As to this clonotype: One end of the junction fails to match germline, which may point to a read error.

This CDR3 is 17 amino acids long. Germline V gene lookup returns CDR1 SGHRS and CDR2 YFSETQ. Amplified regions were TCR beta CDR3 sequences from RNA transcripts. With the HTBI primer set, the TCR CDR3 went through a first round of RT-PCR. Via MiXCR, TCRdb re-called the multiplex PCR reads, giving one row per CDR3 protein. Of about 270,000 distinct CDR3 sequences in the sample, 12% to 15% were seen once. The sequencing input was blood. This sequence was found in a woman between 45 and 60 years old with Graves' hyperthyroidism that later progressed to Graves' ophthalmopathy. The rearrangement uses TRBV5-1 and TRBJ2-7; 9 nucleotides line up with TRBD1. The CDR3 region is CASSLEPPGQGSYERYF. In nucleotides, the CDR3 is TGCGCCAGCAGCTTGGAACCTCCGGGACAGGGCTCCTACGAGCGGTACTTC.